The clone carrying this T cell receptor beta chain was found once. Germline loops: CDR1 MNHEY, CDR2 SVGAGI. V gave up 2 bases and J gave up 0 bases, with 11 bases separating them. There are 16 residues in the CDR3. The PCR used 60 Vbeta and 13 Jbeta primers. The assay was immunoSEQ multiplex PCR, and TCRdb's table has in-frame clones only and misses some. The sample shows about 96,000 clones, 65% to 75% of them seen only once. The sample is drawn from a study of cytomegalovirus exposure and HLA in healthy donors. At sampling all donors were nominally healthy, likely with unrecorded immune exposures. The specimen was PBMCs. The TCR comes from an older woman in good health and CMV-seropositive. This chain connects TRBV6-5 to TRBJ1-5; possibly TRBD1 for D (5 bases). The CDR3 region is CASSYQGPYSNQPQHF. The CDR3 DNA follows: TGTGCCAGCAGTTACCAGGGCCCCTATAGCAATCAGCCCCAGCATTTT.